The 11 T cell receptor beta chains listed next were all sequenced from one sample in a study of shared clonotypes between healthy human individuals. Clones were read by immunoSEQ multiplex PCR, and TCRdb kept only the in-frame ones, dropping some. The sample shows about 1.5 million clones, around 95% of them seen only once. The source material was naive CD4+ T cells sorted from blood. This sample's subset: CD45RA+ positively selected. The origin of the receptors is a young man in good health.

J is TRBJ1-2 and V is TRBV9; D is unresolved. The CDR3 is made up of 15 amino acids. CDR1 is SGDLS, CDR2 YYNGEE, per germline. V was clipped by 0 bases and J by 6 bases, with 15 bases between them. CDR3 amino acids: CASSVEWSAPNGYTF. Written as DNA, the CDR3 is TGTGCCAGCAGCGTAGAGTGGTCCGCCCCCAATGGCTACACCTTC.

The chain combines TRBV10-1 with TRBJ2-1; a weak D match, TRBD2 (5 bases). Germline CDR1 reads WNHNN; CDR2 reads SYGVQD (reference sequence). V was pared by 2 bases and J by 6 bases, with 23 bases between. The length of the CDR3 is 18 residues. CDR3 nucleotides: TGCGCCAGCAGTGAGGGTTTGACGGGGATAAAAAAGGTCAATGAGCAGTTCTTC. Translated, it gives CASSEGLTGIKKVNEQFF.

DNA of the CDR3: TGTGCCAGCAGTACCAATGGATGGGACGCTTCTGCGTACATTCAGTACTTC. It codes for CASSTNGWDASAYIQYF. This chain joins TRBV28 and TRBJ2-4; D may be TRBD1 or TRBD2 (5 bases each). The germline CDR1 and CDR2 sequences are MDHEN and SYDVKM. This CDR3 is built from 17 residues. The ends were cut back, 5 bases at V and 8 bases at J, with 25 bases in the middle.

The V gene is TRBV28, the J gene TRBJ2-7; 8 bases are shared with TRBD2. Unmatched junction bases numbered 11, after V lost 1 base and J lost 12 bases. This CDR3 contains 14 residues. The V gene's germline CDR1 is MDHEN and CDR2 SYDVKM. DNA for the CDR3: TGTGCCAGCAGTTTATTAACTGGACTAGCTTCTTCGTACTTC. Amino acids: CASSLLTGLASSYF.

A single count supports this clone. The gene calls are TRBV18 and TRBJ1-4; TRBD1 matches 7 bases. The CDR3 runs to 17 residues. V was pared by 4 bases and J by 5 bases, with 13 bases of the junction left unmatched. Per the germline V gene, CDR1 is KGHSH and CDR2 is LQKENI. CDR3 DNA: TGTGCCAGCTCACGGGGACAGCGGGGCGGCCGCAATGAAAAACTGTTTTTT. Protein sequence: CASSRGQRGGRNEKLFF.

V gene TRBV7-6 combines with J gene TRBJ2-5, with 7 nucleotides matching TRBD2. The CDR3 loop spans 16 amino acids. Germline trimming cut 1 base from V and 2 bases from J; bases unmatched to any gene: 7. The germline CDR1 and CDR2 sequences are SGHVS and FNYEAQ. The CDR3 spells CASSLGVSGWQETQYF. For the CDR3, the DNA is TGTGCCAGCAGCTTAGGGGTTAGCGGGTGGCAAGAGACCCAGTACTTC.

About this clone: The same CDR3 is also encoded by other DNA sequences in this sample. The chain recombines TRBV9 with TRBJ2-5, with 7 positions matching TRBD1. The CDR3 consists of 14 residues. After removal of 0 bases from V and 5 bases from J, the junction contained 4 bases not matched to a gene. Looked up from germline, CDR1 is SGDLS and CDR2 is YYNGEE. The CDR3 loop reads CASSVGQGQETQYF. As DNA, the CDR3 is TGTGCCAGCAGCGTAGGACAGGGTCAGGAGACCCAGTACTTC.

V usage is TRBV4-3 and J usage is TRBJ2-7; the D gene is possibly TRBD1 (5 bases). Germline CDR1 reads LGHNA; CDR2 reads YSLEER. Trimming left V 1 base short and J 5 bases short, with 15 bases between. The CDR3 is 15 amino acids. CDR3 coding DNA: TGCGCCAGCAGCCAAGGAGGCCAGGGATTGAACGAGCAGTACTTC. Its translation: CASSQGGQGLNEQYF.

The chain is built from TRBV6-1 and TRBJ2-1; D possibly corresponds to TRBD2 (5 bases). The V gene's germline CDR1 is MNHNS and CDR2 SASEGT. This CDR3 has 15 amino acids. V lost 5 bases, J lost 8 bases, and 19 bases lay in between. CDR3 residues: CASSRGPIPRYEQFF. The CDR3 nucleotides read TGTGCCAGCAGTCGCGGGCCGATCCCCCGGTATGAGCAGTTCTTC.

The genes are TRBV30 and TRBJ1-1; D not resolved. In germline, CDR1 is GTSNPN, CDR2 SVGIG (reference sequence). This CDR3 has 12 residues. Trimming removed 3 bases at V and 6 bases at J, with 11 bases between. As DNA, the CDR3 is TGTGCCTGGAGATACAGAAGCTCTGAAGCTTTCTTT. This encodes CAWRYRSSEAFF.

The chain recombines TRBV11-2 with TRBJ2-1; perhaps TRBD1 as D (6 bases). The CDR3 has 16 residues. V was trimmed by 3 bases and J by 8 bases, leaving 20 bases between them. CDR1 and CDR2 from the germline V gene are SGHAT and FQNNGV. The CDR3 protein is CASSLGAIESWYEQFF. DNA for the CDR3: TGTGCCAGCAGCTTGGGGGCCATCGAATCGTGGTATGAGCAGTTCTTC.